These 21 T cell receptor beta chains share one sample of origin, sequenced in a study of beta chain features in type 1 diabetes. Every bit of the isolated RNA underwent reverse transcription, so sequencing read expressed TCRB transcripts. Method: immunoSEQ multiplex PCR; TCRdb's copy keeps in-frame clones and lacks some. The table shows 160,000 or so clones, with approximately 9.9% occurring only once. Sequenced input: central memory CD4+ T cells from blood. These receptors were obtained from a woman in her late teens or twenties in good health.

This clone has ten or more counts. V gene TRBV30 combines with J gene TRBJ2-6; 7 bases map to TRBD1. Germline CDR1 and CDR2: GTSNPN and SVGIG (reference sequence). The V gene end was trimmed by 0 bases and the J gene end by 0 bases; junction bases not matched to a gene: 5. This CDR3 is built from 17 residues. The CDR3 region has the DNA TGTGCCTGGAGTGTGACAGGGATAGGCTCTGGGGCCAACGTCCTGACTTTC. Residues: CAWSVTGIGSGANVLTF.

The table lists this clone with a few counts. J is TRBJ2-1 and V is TRBV30; TRBD1 matches at 7 bases. The J segment lost 13 bases and the V segment lost 1 base, leaving 7 bases of the junction unmatched. This CDR3 comprises 12 residues. Germline loops: CDR1 GTSNPN, CDR2 SVGIG (reference sequence). DNA of the CDR3: TGTGCCTGGAGTGAACAGGGGCTATCTCAGTTCTTC. This sequence encodes CAWSEQGLSQFF. The full variable domain, completed using reference TRBV30 and TRBJ2-1, is SQTIHQWPATLVQPVGSPLSLECTVEGTSNPNLYWYRQAAGRGLQLLFYSVGIGQISSEVPQNLSASRPQDRQFILSSKKLLLSDSGFYLCAWSEQGLSQFFGPGTRLTVL.

V and J are TRBV4-1 and TRBJ2-1; 13 bases are shared with TRBD2. Germline V gene lookup returns CDR1 MGHRA and CDR2 YSYEKL. V lost 6 bases and J lost 7; bases outside the gene matches: 6. The length of the CDR3 is 15 residues. The CDR3: CASRFGLAGANEQFF. The CDR3, as DNA: TGCGCCAGCAGGTTCGGACTAGCGGGAGCAAATGAGCAGTTCTTC.

This clone was seen repeatedly, ten times or more. The rearrangement joins TRBV6-1 to TRBJ2-1; D gene uncertain. The germline V gene encodes CDR1 MNHNS and CDR2 SASEGT. This CDR3 has 14 amino acids. The V end lost 0 bases, the J end lost 12 bases, and 15 bases lay between the germline ends. CDR3 in amino acids: CASSEAPLIGWQFF. CDR3 nucleotide sequence: TGTGCCAGCAGTGAAGCGCCGCTCATTGGCTGGCAGTTCTTC.

V is TRBV6-6 and J is TRBJ2-1; no reliable D call. Germline V gene lookup returns CDR1 MNHNY and CDR2 SVGAGI (reference sequence). V was pared by 6 bases and J by 8 bases, with 20 bases between. This CDR3 comprises 15 residues. CDR3 in amino acids: CASSNPAEASDEQFF. CDR3 nucleotides: TGTGCCAGCAGCAACCCGGCCGAGGCCAGCGATGAGCAGTTCTTC.

The genes are TRBV7-9 and TRBJ1-5; D uncertain. V dropped 2 bases and J dropped 6 bases, with 8 bases sitting between them. The CDR3 is made up of 13 amino acids. Germline-derived CDR1 and CDR2 are SEHNR and FQNEAQ (reference sequence). CDR3 sequence (DNA): TGTGCCAGCAGCTTAAAAGGGAGTCAGCCCCAGCATTTT. Residues: CASSLKGSQPQHF.

J is TRBJ2-3 and V is TRBV12-5; D is uncertain. This CDR3 is 13 amino acids long. Trimming shortened V by 1 base and J by 7 bases, and 9 bases separated the two germline ends. The germline V gene encodes CDR1 LGHNT and CDR2 FRNRAP. The CDR3 here is CASGLGTSHTQYF. DNA of the CDR3: TGTGCTAGTGGTTTGGGCACATCACATACGCAGTATTTT. Using reference TRBV12-5 and TRBJ2-3 for the parts outside the CDR3, the full variable domain is DARVTQTPRHKVTEMGQEVTMRCQPILGHNTVFWYRQTMMQGLELLAYFRNRAPLDDSGMPKDRFSAEMPDATLATLKIQPSEPRDSAVYFCASGLGTSHTQYFGPGTRLTVL.

This clone has just a few counts. This rearrangement joins TRBV7-2 to TRBJ1-1; TRBD1 aligns across 7 bases. V shed 5 bases and J 4 bases; nucleotides not matched to a gene: 7. The CDR3 has 14 residues. The germline CDR1 and CDR2 sequences are SGHTA and FQGNSA. CDR3 sequence reads: CASSADRVGTEAFF. Written as DNA, the CDR3 is TGTGCCAGCAGCGCCGACAGGGTGGGCACTGAAGCTTTCTTT.

This clone has more than one count but fewer than ten. The chain is built from TRBV7-9 and TRBJ2-1; 12 bases align to TRBD2. The germline gives CDR1 SEHNR, CDR2 FQNEAQ (reference sequence). There are 17 residues in the CDR3. V trimming: 5 bases; J trimming: 2 bases; junction bases outside the gene matches: 7. CDR3 nucleotide sequence: TGTGCCAGCAGCCCGCGACTAGCGGGAGCACCCTACAATGAGCAGTTCTTC. Translated, it gives CASSPRLAGAPYNEQFF.

The sample holds a few counts of this clone. V and J are TRBV5-6 and TRBJ2-2; 9 positions agree with TRBD1. CDR1 is SGHDT and CDR2 is YYEEEE in the germline V gene. The CDR3 sequence is 16 residues long. V shed 5 bases and J 7 bases; nucleotides not matched to a gene: 12. The CDR3 DNA follows: TGTGCCAGCAGTTCTCCGGGACAGGGTCGCATCGGGGAGCTGTTTTTT. This sequence encodes CASSSPGQGRIGELFF.

V gene TRBV29-1 combines with J gene TRBJ2-7; maybe TRBD2 (6 bases). The CDR3 contains 15 residues. The germline gives CDR1 SQVTM, CDR2 ANQGSEA. Trimming shortened V by 5 bases and J by 3 bases, and 20 bases separated the two germline ends. Here the CDR3 reads CSVPVPGREGYEQYF. CDR3 in DNA: TGCAGCGTTCCTGTGCCGGGGCGGGAAGGCTACGAGCAGTACTTC.

This clone was counted between two and nine times. This chain uses TRBV14 with TRBJ1-2; D is undetermined. The ends were cut back, 4 bases at V and 3 bases at J, with 15 bases in the middle. From germline, CDR1 is SGHDN and CDR2 FVKESK. This CDR3 region has 15 residues. CDR3 in amino acids: CASSPRQTADYGYTF. The CDR3 nucleotides are TGTGCCAGCAGCCCGAGACAAACAGCAGACTATGGCTACACCTTC. The full variable domain, its missing parts supplied by reference TRBV14 and TRBJ1-2, is EAGVTQFPSHSVIEKGQTVTLRCDPISGHDNLYWYRRVMGKEIKFLLHFVKESKQDESGMPNNRFLAERTGGTYSTLKVQPAELEDSGVYFCASSPRQTADYGYTFGSGTRLTVV.

This clone was seen a handful of times. This chain connects TRBV11-2 to TRBJ2-7; possibly TRBD2 for D (5 bases). Germline loops: CDR1 SGHAT, CDR2 FQNNGV. V was trimmed by 2 bases and J by 7 bases, leaving 15 bases between them. This CDR3 is 14 amino acids long. CDR3 protein: CASSLSGLGREQYF. CDR3 coding DNA: TGTGCCAGCAGCTTAAGTGGACTGGGTCGGGAGCAGTACTTC. The full variable domain, rest sourced from reference TRBV11-2 and TRBJ2-7, is EAGVAQSPRYKIIEKRQSVAFWCNPISGHATLYWYQQILGQGPKLLIQFQNNGVVDDSQLPKDRFSAERLKGVDSTLKIQPAKLEDSAVYLCASSLSGLGREQYFGPGTRLTVT.

This clone was picked up a small number of times. The CDR3 nucleotides are TGTGCCAGCAGCCCACAATCCGGGGAGCTGTTTTTT. This encodes CASSPQSGELFF. The gene calls are TRBV7-3 and TRBJ2-2; D uncertain. V lost 5 bases, J lost 6 bases, and 7 bases lay in between. The CDR3 spans 12 residues. Germline CDR1 reads SGHTA; CDR2 reads FQGTGA.

The chain carries TRBV10-3 and TRBJ2-5, with 13 bases that match TRBD2. The germline CDR1 and CDR2 sequences are ENHRY and SYGVKD. The CDR3 runs to 16 residues. V lost 5 bases to trimming and J lost 5 bases; unmatched junction nucleotides: 8. The CDR3 protein is CAISTGTSGAWETQYF. CDR3 DNA sequence: TGTGCCATCAGTACCGGGACTAGCGGGGCTTGGGAGACCCAGTACTTC.

This clone was counted between two and nine times. The genes are TRBV5-8 and TRBJ1-5; D is ambiguous. Germline CDR1 is SGHTS and CDR2 is YDEGEE. V lost 4 bases, J lost 0 bases, and 8 bases lay in between. This CDR3 has 14 residues. The CDR3 loop reads CASSRVLSNQPQHF. As DNA, the CDR3 is TGTGCCAGCAGCCGGGTCCTTAGCAATCAGCCCCAGCATTTT. The full variable domain, with the rest looked up from reference TRBV5-8 and TRBJ1-5, is EAGVTQSPTHLIKTRGQQATLRCSPISGHTSVYWYQQALGLGLQFLLWYDEGEERNRGNFPPRFSGRQFPNYSSELNVNALELEDSALYLCASSRVLSNQPQHFGDGTRLSIL.

The table lists this clone with a few counts. The genes are TRBV23-1 and TRBJ2-7, with a weak D call TRBD1 (5 bases). TRBV23-1 counts as an open reading frame of uncertain function. The V end lost 0 bases, the J end lost 2 bases, and 11 bases lay between the germline ends. This CDR3 has 15 residues. The CDR3 here is CASSQSWKGTYEQYF. The DNA of the CDR3 is TGCGCCAGCAGTCAATCTTGGAAGGGGACCTACGAGCAGTACTTC.

The chain recombines TRBV7-2 with TRBJ2-7; 9 bases match TRBD1. V gave up 5 bases and J gave up 0 bases; unmatched junction bases: 5. Germline assignment: CDR1 SGHTA and CDR2 FQGNSA. This CDR3 has 15 amino acids. The CDR3 region has the DNA TGTGCCAGCAGCCCGGGACAGGGTGGCTCCTACGAGCAGTACTTC. Encoded protein: CASSPGQGGSYEQYF. Full variable domain (outside the CDR3, taken from reference TRBV7-2 and TRBJ2-7): GAGVSQSPSNKVTEKGKDVELRCDPISGHTALYWYRQSLGQGLEFLIYFQGNSAPDKSGLPSDRFSAERTGGSVSTLTIQRTQQEDSAVYLCASSPGQGGSYEQYFGPGTRLTVT.

In this sample, this clone turned up a few times. The V gene is TRBV7-8, the J gene TRBJ1-6; D perhaps matches TRBD1 (6 bases). Germline V gene sequence: CDR1 SGHVS, CDR2 FQNEAQ. V was shortened by 7 bases and J by 8 bases, with 21 bases between the two germline ends. The CDR3 has 16 amino acids. CDR3 coding DNA: TGTGCCAGCAATCTTAGGGGTACAAACAGGGATTCACCCCTCCACTTT. Its protein product is CASNLRGTNRDSPLHF.

J is TRBJ2-1 and V is TRBV11-2; 7 bases agree with TRBD2. The CDR3 extends over 17 amino acids. With 5 bases clipped from V and 4 bases from J, the junction kept 14 bases outside the gene matches. The germline V gene encodes CDR1 SGHAT and CDR2 FQNNGV. CDR3 DNA sequence: TGTGCCAGCAGCCGTGGGGGGGGTTCGGGACTGTACAATGAGCAGTTCTTC. Protein sequence: CASSRGGGSGLYNEQFF.

The rearrangement joins TRBV21-1 to TRBJ2-2; the D call in the table, TRBD1, was not verified against the DNA. TRBV21-1 is deemed a pseudogene. The CDR3 totals 16 residues. The CDR3 coding sequence is TGTGCCAGCAGCAAACCTGGGACAGGGCCTATCGGGGAGCTGTTTTTT. Translating it yields CASSKPGTGPIGELFF.